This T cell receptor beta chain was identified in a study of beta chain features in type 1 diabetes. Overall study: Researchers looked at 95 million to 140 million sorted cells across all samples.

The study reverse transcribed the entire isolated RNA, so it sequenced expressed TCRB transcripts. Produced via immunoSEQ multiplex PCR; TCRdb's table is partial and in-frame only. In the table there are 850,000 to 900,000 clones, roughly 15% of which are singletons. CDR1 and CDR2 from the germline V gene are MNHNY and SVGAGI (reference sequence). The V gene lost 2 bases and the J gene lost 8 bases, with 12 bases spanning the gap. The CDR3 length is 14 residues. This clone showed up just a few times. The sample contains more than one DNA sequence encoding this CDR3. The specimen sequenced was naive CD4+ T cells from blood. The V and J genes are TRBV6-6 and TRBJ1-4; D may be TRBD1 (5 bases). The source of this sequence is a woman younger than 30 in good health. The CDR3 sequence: CASSYRGEEEKLFF. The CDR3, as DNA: TGTGCCAGCAGTTACAGGGGAGAGGAAGAAAAACTGTTTTTT.